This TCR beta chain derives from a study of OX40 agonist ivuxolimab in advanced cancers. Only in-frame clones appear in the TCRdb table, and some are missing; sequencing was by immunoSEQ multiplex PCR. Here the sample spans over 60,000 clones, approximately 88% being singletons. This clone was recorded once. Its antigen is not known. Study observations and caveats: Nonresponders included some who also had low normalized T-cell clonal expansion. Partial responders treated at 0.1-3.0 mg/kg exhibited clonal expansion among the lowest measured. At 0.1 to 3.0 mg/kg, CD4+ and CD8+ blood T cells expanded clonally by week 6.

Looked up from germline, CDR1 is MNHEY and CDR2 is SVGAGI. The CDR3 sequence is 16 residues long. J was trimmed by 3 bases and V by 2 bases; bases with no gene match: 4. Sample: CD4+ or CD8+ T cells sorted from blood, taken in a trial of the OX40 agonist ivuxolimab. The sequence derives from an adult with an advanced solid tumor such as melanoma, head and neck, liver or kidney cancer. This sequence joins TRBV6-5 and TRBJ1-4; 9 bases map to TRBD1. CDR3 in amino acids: CASSYGTGISNEKLFF. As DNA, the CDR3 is TGTGCCAGCAGTTACGGGACAGGGATCTCTAATGAAAAACTGTTTTTT.